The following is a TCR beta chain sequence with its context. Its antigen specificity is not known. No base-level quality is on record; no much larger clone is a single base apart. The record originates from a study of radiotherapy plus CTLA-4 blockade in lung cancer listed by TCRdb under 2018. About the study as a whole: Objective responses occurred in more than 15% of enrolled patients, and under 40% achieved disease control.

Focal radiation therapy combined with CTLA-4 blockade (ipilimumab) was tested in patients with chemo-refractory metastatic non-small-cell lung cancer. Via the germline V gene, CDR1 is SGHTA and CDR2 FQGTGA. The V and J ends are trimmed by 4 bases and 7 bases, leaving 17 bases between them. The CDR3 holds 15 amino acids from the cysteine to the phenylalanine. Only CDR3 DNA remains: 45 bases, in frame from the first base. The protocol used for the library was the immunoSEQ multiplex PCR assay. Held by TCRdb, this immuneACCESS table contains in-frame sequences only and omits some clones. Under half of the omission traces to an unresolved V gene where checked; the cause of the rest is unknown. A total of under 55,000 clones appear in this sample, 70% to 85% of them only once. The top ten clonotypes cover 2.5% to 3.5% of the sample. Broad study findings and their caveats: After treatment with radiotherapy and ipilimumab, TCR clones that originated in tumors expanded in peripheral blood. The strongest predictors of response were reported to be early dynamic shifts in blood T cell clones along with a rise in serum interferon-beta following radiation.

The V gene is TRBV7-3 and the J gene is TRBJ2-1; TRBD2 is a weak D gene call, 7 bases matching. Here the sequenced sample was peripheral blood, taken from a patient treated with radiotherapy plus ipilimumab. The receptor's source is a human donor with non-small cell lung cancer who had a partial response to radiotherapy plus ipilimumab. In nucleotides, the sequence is TGTGCCAGCAGCTCTGGGGGGGGGCGAGAGAATGAGCAGTTCTTC. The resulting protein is CASSSGGGRENEQFF.